A selection of T cell receptor beta chains follows, all from one sample in a study of T-cell memory formation after mild COVID-19. Each CDR3 protein is one row after TCRdb ran MiXCR on the 5' RACE reads. The repertoire holds over 300,000 distinct CDR3 sequences, with more than 20% as singletons. The sequencing input was PBMCs or a T cell subset sorted from them (not recorded which). These receptors were obtained from a man between 18 and 29 years old who had mild COVID-19 (a few samples of this study predate the infection). Cell type and time point are not known. The CDR3 runs from the conserved cysteine through the conserved F or W. The D gene is left open where the match is weak. Size is omitted from some rows. Given values are once, few, many or a class for expanded clones.

J,D,size,V,CDR3,DNA
TRBJ2-2,.,.,TRBV15,CATSRGGPTDMSTGELFF,TGTGCCACCAGCAGAGGGGGACCCACTGATATGAGCACCGGGGAGCTGTTTTTT
TRBJ2-5,TRBD2,.,TRBV12-3/TRBV12-4,CASSLVGTSGETQYF,TGTGCCAGCAGTTTAGTCGGGACTAGTGGAGAGACCCAGTACTTC
TRBJ1-6,.,few,TRBV27,CASTPWANSPLHF,TGTGCCAGCACCCCGTGGGCGAATTCACCCCTCCACTTT
TRBJ2-1,TRBD1,.,TRBV9,CASSVRQGMGNEQFF,TGTGCCAGCAGCGTTCGACAGGGTATGGGAAATGAGCAGTTCTTC
TRBJ1-5,.,few,TRBV7-2,CASSLTAGINQPQHF,TGTGCCAGCAGCCTCACCGCAGGGATCAATCAGCCCCAGCATTTT
TRBJ2-6,TRBD1,few,TRBV6-5,CASSPPGQGGSGANVLTF,TGTGCCAGCAGTCCGCCGGGACAGGGAGGGTCTGGGGCCAACGTCCTGACTTTC
TRBJ1-2,TRBD1,.,TRBV28,CASSGDRVRGYTF,TGTGCCAGCAGTGGGGACAGGGTCCGGGGCTACACCTTC
TRBJ2-3,TRBD1,few,TRBV5-1,CASKDRGLSDTQYF,TGCGCCAGCAAGGACAGGGGTCTGTCAGATACGCAGTATTTT
TRBJ2-7,TRBD2,few,TRBV6-5,CASRSLAGGSYEQYF,TGTGCCAGCAGGTCCCTAGCGGGGGGCTCCTACGAGCAGTACTTC
TRBJ1-4,TRBD1,.,TRBV7-9,CASSFKFGTGPEKLFF,TGTGCCAGCAGCTTTAAGTTTGGGACAGGGCCTGAAAAACTGTTTTTT
TRBJ2-4,TRBD2,few,TRBV7-2,CASSPPGLAGENIQYF,TGTGCCAGCAGCCCGCCGGGACTAGCGGGGGAAAACATTCAGTACTTC
TRBJ2-3,.,few,TRBV18,CASSPRREDTQYF,TGTGCCAGCTCACCACGAAGGGAAGATACGCAGTATTTT
TRBJ1-4,.,.,TRBV15,CATSSGPGRTDYEKLFF,TGTGCCACCAGCAGTGGACCAGGACGGACGGACTATGAAAAACTGTTTTTT
TRBJ2-1,.,.,TRBV5-1,CASSPSGRNEQFF,TGCGCCAGCAGCCCTTCGGGGAGGAATGAGCAGTTCTTC
TRBJ2-1,.,.,TRBV11-2,CASSLDPGPGNEQFF,TGTGCCAGCAGCTTAGATCCGGGACCCGGAAATGAGCAGTTCTTC
TRBJ1-6,.,.,TRBV7-9,CASSLTRTNSPLHF,TGTGCCAGCAGCTTAACCAGAACTAATTCACCCCTCCACTTT
TRBJ1-2,.,.,TRBV6-5,CASSSISTGGKIPVYGYTF,TGTGCCAGCAGTTCCATCTCCACCGGGGGAAAAATACCCGTCTATGGCTACACCTTC
TRBJ1-1,TRBD1,.,TRBV7-9,CASSFPQGRMNTEAFF,TGTGCCAGCAGCTTTCCACAGGGGCGCATGAACACTGAAGCTTTCTTT
TRBJ2-2,.,.,TRBV28,CASRGWGTGELFF,TGTGCCAGCAGGGGGTGGGGCACCGGGGAGCTGTTTTTT
TRBJ1-1,.,many,TRBV19,CASSQQVGTEAFF,TGTGCCAGTAGCCAACAAGTCGGCACTGAAGCTTTCTTT
TRBJ1-2,.,.,TRBV6-2/TRBV6-3,CASSSGNRRPYYGYTF,TGTGCCAGCAGTTCCGGGAACCGGCGCCCTTACTATGGCTACACCTTC
TRBJ1-6,TRBD1,.,TRBV19,CASTLGAGGGSPLHF,TGTGCCAGTACCTTAGGGGCAGGGGGCGGATCACCCCTCCACTTT